Below are 15 T cell receptor beta chains sequenced from a single sample in a study of radiotherapy plus CTLA-4 blockade in lung cancer. Here immunoSEQ multiplex PCR was the method, and the copy in TCRdb shows in-frame clones only, minus some. The table records around 99,000 clones, almost 90% of them present only once. This sample comprised peripheral blood, obtained from a patient treated with radiotherapy plus ipilimumab. These receptors were collected from a human donor with non-small cell lung cancer that progressed on radiotherapy plus ipilimumab.

V gene TRBV2 combines with J gene TRBJ1-5; possibly TRBD1 for D (6 bases). V lost 11 bases and J lost 7, with 15 bases in between. The CDR3 length is 12 residues. Germline-derived CDR1 and CDR2 are SNHLY and FYNNEI. The CDR3 protein is CASRGVGQPQHF. The CDR3 nucleotides read TGTGCCTCCAGGGGAGTAGGCCAGCCCCAGCATTTT.

The rearrangement uses TRBV5-6 and TRBJ1-5; possible D gene TRBD1, 6 bases. Germline lookup yields CDR1 SGHDT and CDR2 YYEEEE. This CDR3 region has 15 residues. Trimming removed 4 bases from V and 5 bases from J, with 16 bases in between. The CDR3 nucleotides read TGTGCCAGCAGCCCTGGACAGAGCCGTGATCAGCCCCAGCATTTT. Translation: CASSPGQSRDQPQHF.

V and J are TRBV7-9 and TRBJ1-1; 10 bases align to TRBD1. Looked up from germline, CDR1 is SEHNR and CDR2 is FQNEAQ (reference sequence). This CDR3 contains 16 residues. Trimming cost V 2 bases and J 12 bases; bases outside gene matches: 15. The CDR3: CASSLYTLRDRGITFF. The CDR3 DNA follows: TGTGCCAGCAGCTTATATACCCTCCGGGACAGGGGAATTACTTTCTTT.

This clone was recorded a few times. The chain is built from TRBV5-1 and TRBJ2-3; the D is unclear. This CDR3 contains 14 residues. The V end was cut by 0 bases, the J end by 4 bases, with 9 bases between. CDR1 and CDR2 from the germline V gene are SGHRS and YFSETQ. The CDR3 is CASSLAGFPDTQYF. The CDR3 coding sequence is TGCGCCAGCAGCTTGGCCGGGTTCCCAGATACGCAGTATTTT.

This sequence joins TRBV25-1 and TRBJ1-2, with a possible D match to TRBD1 (5 bases). The germline CDR1 and CDR2 sequences are MGHDK and SYGVNS. There are 16 residues in the CDR3. V was pared by 6 bases and J by 3 bases, with 20 bases between. In DNA, the CDR3 is TGTGCCAGCAGCCCCCGGACCAGGGCAGGGCACTATGGCTACACCTTC. As protein: CASSPRTRAGHYGYTF.

The chain carries TRBV5-1 and TRBJ2-3; D is possibly TRBD2 (6 bases). Trimming shortened V by 4 bases and J by 0 bases, and 15 bases separated the two germline ends. This CDR3 is built from 16 residues. CDR1 and CDR2 (germline): SGHRS, YFSETQ. The CDR3 DNA sequence: TGCGCCAGCAGCCTAGATAGCGGATCTAGCACAGATACGCAGTATTTT. Translated: CASSLDSGSSTDTQYF.

The V and J genes are TRBV5-1 and TRBJ2-7; TRBD2 aligns across 7 bases. CDR1 SGHRS and CDR2 YFSETQ come from the germline V gene. With V trimmed by 0 bases and J by 4 bases, 7 bases remained unmatched. The CDR3 spans 15 residues. CDR3 coding DNA: TGCGCCAGCAGCTTGGTACTAGCGATGTCTTACGAGCAGTACTTC. This codes for CASSLVLAMSYEQYF.

The V call is TRBV6-5, the J call TRBJ2-2; D is uncertain. There are 12 residues in the CDR3. In germline, CDR1 is MNHEY, CDR2 SVGAGI. V was pared by 2 bases and J by 6 bases, with 4 bases between. CDR3 residues: CASSYRAGELFF. In DNA, the CDR3 is TGTGCCAGCAGTTACAGGGCCGGGGAGCTGTTTTTT.

This chain connects TRBV7-9 to TRBJ2-1; D is unclear. Germline V CDR1 and CDR2: SEHNR, FQNEAQ (reference sequence). CDR3 size: 15 residues. V lost 1 base and J lost 10, with 17 bases in between. DNA of the CDR3: TGTGCCAGCAGCTTAGAACTGACTCCATCCGGGGAGCAGTTCTTC. Protein sequence: CASSLELTPSGEQFF.

V and J are TRBV5-4 and TRBJ1-2; no clear D. Trimming pared 0 bases from V and 6 bases from J, leaving 12 bases between. The CDR3 contains 14 residues. The V gene's germline CDR1 is SGHNT and CDR2 YYREEE (reference sequence). CDR3 region: CASSLAGVSHGYTF. The CDR3 nucleotides read TGTGCCAGCAGCTTGGCCGGGGTATCCCATGGCTACACCTTC.

V gene TRBV4-1 combines with J gene TRBJ2-2; TRBD1 might be the D (5 bases). The V end was cut by 0 bases, the J end by 4 bases, with 6 bases between. CDR1 is MGHRA, CDR2 YSYEKL, per germline. The CDR3 totals 14 residues. Written as DNA, the CDR3 is TGCGCCAGCAGCCAAGACCAGGGCACCGGGGAGCTGTTTTTT. It codes for CASSQDQGTGELFF.

This chain joins TRBV20-1 and TRBJ2-7; D ambiguous. V was trimmed by 6 bases and J by 2 bases, leaving 8 bases between them. The CDR3 has 11 residues. The germline V gene encodes CDR1 DFQATT and CDR2 SNEGSKA (reference sequence). The CDR3 region is CSASPTYEQYF. The CDR3 DNA sequence: TGCAGTGCCAGCCCCACCTACGAGCAGTACTTC.

The chain links TRBV28 to TRBJ1-1; D is unresolved. Trimming took 3 bases from V and 0 from J, leaving 8 bases between them. The CDR3 runs to 14 residues. Germline V gene data show CDR1 as MDHEN and CDR2 as SYDVKM. The CDR3 region has the DNA TGTGCCAGCAGTTTTCAGGCTATGAACACTGAAGCTTTCTTT. Translated: CASSFQAMNTEAFF.

This rearrangement joins TRBV19 to TRBJ2-5, with D tentatively TRBD1 (5 bases). V gave up 2 bases and J gave up 4 bases, with 14 bases separating them. The CDR3 totals 15 residues. From germline, CDR1 is LNHDA and CDR2 SQIVND (reference sequence). The CDR3 DNA is TGTGCCAGTAGTATATCAGTAGGGGTCGGAGAGACCCAGTACTTC. It codes for CASSISVGVGETQYF.

This chain joins TRBV18 and TRBJ2-1, with 10 bases lining up with TRBD2. The V segment lost 5 bases and the J segment 9 bases; nucleotides outside the gene matches: 13. Germline V gene data show CDR1 as KGHSH and CDR2 as LQKENI. The CDR3 loop spans 16 amino acids. CDR3 amino acids: CASSALLPSGSSEQFF. DNA for the CDR3: TGTGCCAGCTCAGCCTTGTTGCCTAGCGGGAGTAGTGAGCAGTTCTTC.